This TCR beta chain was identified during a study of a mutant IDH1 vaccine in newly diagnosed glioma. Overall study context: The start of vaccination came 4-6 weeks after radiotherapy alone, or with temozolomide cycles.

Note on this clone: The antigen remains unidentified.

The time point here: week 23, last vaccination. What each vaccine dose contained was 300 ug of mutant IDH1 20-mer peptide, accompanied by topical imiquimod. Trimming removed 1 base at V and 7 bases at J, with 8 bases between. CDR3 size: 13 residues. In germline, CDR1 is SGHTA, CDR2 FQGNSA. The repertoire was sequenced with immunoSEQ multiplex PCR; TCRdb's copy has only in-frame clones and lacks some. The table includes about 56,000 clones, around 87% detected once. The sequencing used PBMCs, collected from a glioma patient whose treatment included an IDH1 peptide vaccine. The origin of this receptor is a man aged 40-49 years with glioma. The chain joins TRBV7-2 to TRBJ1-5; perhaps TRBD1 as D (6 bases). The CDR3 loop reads CASSLEGDQPQHF. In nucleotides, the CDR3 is TGTGCCAGCAGCTTAGAGGGGGACCAGCCCCAGCATTTT.